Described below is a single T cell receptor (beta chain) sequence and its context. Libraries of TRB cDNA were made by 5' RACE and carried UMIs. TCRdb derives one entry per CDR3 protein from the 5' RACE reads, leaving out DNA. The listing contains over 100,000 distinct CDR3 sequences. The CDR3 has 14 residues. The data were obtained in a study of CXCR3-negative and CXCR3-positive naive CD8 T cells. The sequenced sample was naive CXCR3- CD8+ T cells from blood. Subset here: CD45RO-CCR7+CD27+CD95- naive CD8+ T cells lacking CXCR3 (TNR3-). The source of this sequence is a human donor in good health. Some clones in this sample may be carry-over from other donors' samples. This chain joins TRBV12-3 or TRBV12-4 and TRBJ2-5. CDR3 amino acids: CASTMWTIRETQYF.